This T cell receptor beta chain derives from a study of T cells after posttransplantation cyclophosphamide. Study conclusions and caveats: Later blood repertoires were often dominated by clones from the donor CD8+ memory compartment. After PTCy, TRB diversity resembled that of CNI/methotrexate controls. TRB overlap between skin or GI tissue T cells and blood was limited.

On this clone itself: Antigen specificity is unknown.

The method was immunoSEQ multiplex PCR; TCRdb's version includes in-frame clones alone and lacks a portion of them. The data contain tens of thousands of clones, 90% to 95% of them singletons. Sequenced material: PBMCs. The receptor was isolated from a woman under 40 in good health and a related stem cell transplant donor.

The CDR3 reads CASSFGTPLHF. The CDR3 DNA is TGTGCCAGCAGTTTCGGAACACCCCTCCACTTT. This chain connects TRBV28 to TRBJ1-6, with unresolved D. CDR3 length equals 11 residues. CDR1 is MDHEN, CDR2 SYDVKM, per germline. V was shortened by 3 bases and J by 11 bases, with 5 bases between the two germline ends.